Shown below are 17 T cell receptor beta chains from a single sample sequenced in a study of tissue T cells after allogeneic stem cell transplantation. Time point of the sample: mouse harvest day 14 after allogeneic transplant. Each mouse received 10^7 T-cell-depleted marrow cells plus 10^6 splenic CD5+ T cells by tail vein. Some clones are missing from TCRdb's copy, which holds only in-frame ones; the method was immunoSEQ multiplex PCR. This table holds under 3,500 clones, approximately 53% found once. Sequenced input: gut tissue. The source is a female BALB/c mouse given C57BL/6 T cells with graft-versus-host disease after an allogeneic hematopoietic cell transplant.

On this clone itself: Mouse gene names apply. The read ends 1 residue shy of where the CDR3 ends; the end is completed using the germline J gene. This chain links TRBV23 with TRBJ2-4; TRBD2 is the table's D call and was not checked against the DNA. Germline V gives CDR1 KGHTA, CDR2 FQNQQP. The CDR3 sequence is 15 residues long. The CDR3 spells CSSSQSLGGRSTLYF. CDR3 DNA (partial): TGCTCCAGCAGTCAATCGTTGGGGGGGCGAAGCACCTTGTAC.

Comment on this clone: Genes and germline are mouse. The missing CDR3 end, 1 residue past where the read stops, is filled in from the germline J gene. The V call is TRBV26, the J call TRBJ2-5; D call uncertain. Per germline, CDR1 KGHPV and CDR2 FQNQEV (reference sequence). Trimming removed 4 bases at V and 0 bases at J, with 5 bases between. This CDR3 has 13 residues. The covered CDR3 bases are TGTGCCAGCAGTCCAGGAAACCAAGACACCCAGTAC. Translation gives CASSPGNQDTQY. The whole CDR3 sequence is CASSPGNQDTQYF.

A remark on this clone: Gene names denote mouse genes. The read ends 1 residue shy of where the CDR3 ends; the end is completed using the germline J gene. This chain uses TRBV1 with TRBJ1-2; 10 nucleotides agree with TRBD1. Germline V gives CDR1 NSQYPW, CDR2 LRSPGD (reference sequence). This CDR3 region has 16 residues. Germline trimming cut 2 bases from V and 0 bases from J; bases unmatched to any gene: 3. The CDR3 bases that were read are TGCACCTGCAGTGCAAGGGACAGGGGTGCAAACTCCGACTACACC. Amino acids: CTCSARDRGANSDYT. The whole CDR3 sequence reads CTCSARDRGANSDYTF.

Remarks on this clone: Genes and germline are mouse. The CDR3 goes on 1 residue after the read ends, and that part is filled in from the germline J gene. This chain uses TRBV29 with TRBJ1-4; D is undetermined. The CDR3 runs 15 residues. Germline assignment: CDR1 MSHET and CDR2 SYDVDS. V was cut by 0 bases and J by 0 bases, with 5 bases left in between. The CDR3 is CASSLSRFSNERLFF. The part of the CDR3 DNA that was read is TGTGCTAGCAGTTTATCCAGATTTTCCAACGAAAGATTATTT.

This clone was seen once. The germline and genes are mouse ones. The read ends 1 residue before the CDR3 terminus; that terminus is restored from the germline J gene. This chain connects TRBV1 to TRBJ2-4; D may be TRBD2 (5 bases). Trimming shortened V by 1 base and J by 2 bases, and 7 bases separated the two germline ends. The CDR3 has 14 residues. Germline loops: CDR1 NSQYPW, CDR2 LRSPGD (reference sequence). The sequenced part of the CDR3 DNA is TGCACCTGCAGTGCAGGGACTTTTCAAAACACCTTGTAC. This gives the protein CTCSAGTFQNTLY. In full, the CDR3 reads CTCSAGTFQNTLYF.

As to this clone: The germline and genes are mouse ones. From the germline J gene comes the end of the CDR3, since the read stops 1 residue before it. The rearrangement links TRBV16 to TRBJ1-2, with 7 bases fitting TRBD1. The J segment lost 3 bases and the V segment lost 3 bases, leaving 4 bases of the junction unmatched. This CDR3 has 14 residues. Germline-derived CDR1 and CDR2 are SGHSA and FRNQAP. The CDR3 sequence is CASSFQGGDSDYTF. The sequenced CDR3 bases are TGTGCAAGCAGCTTTCAGGGGGGGGACTCCGACTACACC.

Notes on this clone: Each gene name is a mouse one. The CDR3 is cut off 1 residue early in the read; its end comes from the germline J gene. The genes are TRBV4 and TRBJ2-1, with D perhaps assigned TRBD1 or TRBD2 (5 bases each). Trimming cost V 7 bases and J 1 base, with 11 bases left between them. CDR1 is LGHDT and CDR2 is YNNKQL in the germline V gene (reference sequence). The CDR3 loop spans 14 amino acids. This chain's CDR3 is CASKGPGNYAEQFF. The covered CDR3 bases are TGTGCCAGCAAGGGACCTGGGAACTATGCTGAGCAGTTC.

As to this clone: Mouse gene names apply. The CDR3 end lies 1 residue beyond the end of the read and is filled in from the germline J gene. The chain has TRBV3 and TRBJ2-2; D may be TRBD2 (5 bases). The germline V gene has CDR1 SNHLY and CDR2 FYNGKV (reference sequence). This CDR3 has 15 residues. Trimming removed 0 bases from V and 0 bases from J, with 5 bases in between. The sequenced CDR3 bases are TGTGCCAGCAGCTTAGCACTGGCAAACACCGGGCAGCTCTAC. Its protein is CASSLALANTGQLY. In full, the CDR3 reads CASSLALANTGQLYF.

This clone has more than one count but fewer than ten. Germline and genes here are mouse. Incomplete CDR3 DNA: TGTGCCAGCAGTCTGAGGCGTTATGAACAGTAC. It codes for CASSLRRYEQY. The entire CDR3 protein is CASSLRRYEQYF. V usage is TRBV26 and J usage is TRBJ2-7; D ambiguous. Read data end 1 residue before the CDR3 end; the end is taken from the germline J gene. The CDR3 covers 12 residues. In germline, CDR1 is KGHPV, CDR2 FQNQEV (reference sequence). V gave up 2 bases and J gave up 4 bases, with 6 bases separating them.

As for this clone: These gene names are mouse names. The read finishes 1 residue shy of the CDR3 end, and the germline J gene is used to complete it. V and J are TRBV15 and TRBJ1-3, with 7 positions matching TRBD1. There are 14 residues in the CDR3. Trimming cost V 5 bases and J 4 bases; bases outside gene matches: 5. The germline V gene encodes CDR1 SGHND and CDR2 FRSKSL. Incomplete CDR3 DNA: TGTGCCAGCAGTCCTCAGGGGGGGGGAAATACGCTCTAT. Its protein is CASSPQGGGNTLY. The whole CDR3 sequence reads CASSPQGGGNTLYF.

Of note for this clone: Gene names follow the mouse nomenclature. The read terminates 1 residue before the CDR3 end, so the remaining end is supplied by the germline J gene. This sequence joins TRBV26 and TRBJ2-5; tentative D call: TRBD1 (6 bases). V lost 4 bases and J 3 bases, leaving 11 bases between the germline ends. The CDR3 has 14 residues. Germline V CDR1 and CDR2: KGHPV, FQNQEV (reference sequence). The part of the CDR3 DNA that was read is TGTGCCAGCAGTCCCGGACAGAGACAAGACACCCAGTAC. It translates to CASSPGQRQDTQY. The complete CDR3 reads CASSPGQRQDTQYF.

This clone came up a few times. Germline and genes here are mouse. The sequenced fragment ends 1 residue before the CDR3 boundary, so the rest is inferred from the germline J gene. The chain links TRBV23 to TRBJ2-7; the table names TRBD1, a call not compared with the DNA. There are 13 residues in the CDR3. The germline CDR1 and CDR2 sequences are KGHTA and FQNQQP. The part of the CDR3 DNA that was read is TGCTCCAGCAGTCAGGGACAAATCTATGAACAGTAC. Protein product: CSSSQGQIYEQY. In full, the CDR3 is CSSSQGQIYEQYF.

There are a few counts of this clone. The gene names given are mouse names. The read gets to within 1 residue of the CDR3 end, and the germline J gene fills in the rest. Within the sample, other DNA sequences also encode this same CDR3. V is TRBV2 and J is TRBJ2-7, with 7 bases matching TRBD1. Germline V gene sequence: CDR1 LGHNA, CDR2 YSYQKL. The J segment lost 0 bases and the V segment lost 4 bases, leaving 3 bases of the junction unmatched. The CDR3 extends over 14 amino acids. The CDR3 sequence: CASSPRDSSYEQYF. Partial CDR3 DNA: TGTGCCAGCAGCCCTCGGGACAGCTCCTATGAACAGTAC.

In regard to this clone: Gene names and germline match the mouse. The CDR3 is cut off 1 residue early in the read; its end comes from the germline J gene. At the DNA level, this CDR3 is encoded by other sequences in the same sample as well. V and J are TRBV2 and TRBJ2-7, with TRBD2 identical over 12 bases. The CDR3 sequence is 16 residues long. The V segment lost 0 bases and the J segment 7 bases; nucleotides outside the gene matches: 7. In germline, CDR1 is LGHNA, CDR2 YSYQKL. This CDR3 reads CASSQDPGLGGREQYF. CDR3 bases read: TGTGCCAGCAGCCAAGATCCGGGACTGGGGGGACGGGAACAGTAC.

Only a few counts were recorded for this clone. Germline and genes here are mouse. The sequenced fragment ends 1 residue before the CDR3 boundary, so the rest is inferred from the germline J gene. The J gene is TRBJ2-3, the V gene TRBV13-1; D remains ambiguous. V lost 2 bases to trimming and J lost 2 bases, with 6 bases between them. The length of the CDR3 is 13 residues. Germline V gives CDR1 NSHNY, CDR2 SYGAGN. The CDR3 is CASSENIAETLYF. The CDR3 DNA, read in part, is TGTGCCAGCAGTGAAAACATTGCAGAAACGCTGTAT.

This clone was found a few times. Gene names and germline refer to mouse. The read terminates 1 residue before the CDR3 end, so the remaining end is supplied by the germline J gene. The genes are TRBV13-2 and TRBJ2-7, with TRBD2 matching 11 bases. The CDR3 is made up of 14 amino acids. Germline CDR1 and CDR2: NNHNN and SYGAGS (reference sequence). V was pared by 1 base and J by 4 bases, with 1 base of the junction left unmatched. The CDR3: CASGDWTGGYEQYF. The part of the CDR3 DNA that was read is TGTGCCAGCGGTGATTGGACTGGGGGGTATGAACAGTAC.

Comments on this clone: Gene names and germline match the mouse. This chain's CDR3 is CASSLEGAEQFF. The CDR3 DNA, read in part, is TGTGCCAGCAGTTTAGAGGGGGCTGAGCAGTTC. The V and J genes are TRBV15 and TRBJ2-1; D is perhaps TRBD1 (5 bases). The CDR3 goes on 1 residue after the read ends, and that part is filled in from the germline J gene. Germline V gene lookup returns CDR1 SGHND and CDR2 FRSKSL. CDR3 length equals 12 residues. Trimming shortened V by 1 base and J by 7 bases, and 5 bases separated the two germline ends.